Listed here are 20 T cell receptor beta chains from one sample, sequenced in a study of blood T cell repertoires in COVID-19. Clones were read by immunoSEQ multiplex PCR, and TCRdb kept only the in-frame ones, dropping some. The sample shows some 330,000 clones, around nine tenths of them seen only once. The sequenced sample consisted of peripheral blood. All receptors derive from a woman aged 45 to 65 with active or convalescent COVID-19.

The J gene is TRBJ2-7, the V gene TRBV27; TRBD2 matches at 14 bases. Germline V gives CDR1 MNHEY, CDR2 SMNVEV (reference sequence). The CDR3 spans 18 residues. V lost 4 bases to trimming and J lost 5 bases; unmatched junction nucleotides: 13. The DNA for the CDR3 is TGTGCCAGCAGTTCCTCACCGGGACTAGCGGGAGTGGTCAACGAGCAGTACTTC. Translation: CASSSSPGLAGVVNEQYF.

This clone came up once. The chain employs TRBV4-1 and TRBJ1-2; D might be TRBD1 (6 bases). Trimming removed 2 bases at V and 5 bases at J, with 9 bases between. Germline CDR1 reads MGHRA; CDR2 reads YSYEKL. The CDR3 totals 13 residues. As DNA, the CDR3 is TGCGCCAGCAGCCAACAGGGGATTTATGGCTACACCTTC. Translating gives CASSQQGIYGYTF.

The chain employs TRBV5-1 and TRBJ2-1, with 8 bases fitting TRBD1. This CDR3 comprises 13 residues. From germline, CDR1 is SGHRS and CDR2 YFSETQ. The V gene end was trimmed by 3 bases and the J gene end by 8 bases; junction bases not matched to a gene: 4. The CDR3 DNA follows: TGCGCCAGCAGCTCGTCAGGGGGCTATGAGCAGTTCTTC. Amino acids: CASSSSGGYEQFF.

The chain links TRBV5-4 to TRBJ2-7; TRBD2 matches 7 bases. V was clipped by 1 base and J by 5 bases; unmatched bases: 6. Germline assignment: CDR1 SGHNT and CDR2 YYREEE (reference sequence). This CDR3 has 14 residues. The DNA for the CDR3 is TGTGCCAGCAGCTTGATGAGGGACTATAACGAGCAGTACTTC. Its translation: CASSLMRDYNEQYF.

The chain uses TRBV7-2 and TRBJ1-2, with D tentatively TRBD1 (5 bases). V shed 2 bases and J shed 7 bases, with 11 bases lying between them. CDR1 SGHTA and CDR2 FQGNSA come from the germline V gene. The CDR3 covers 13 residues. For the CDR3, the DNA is TGTGCCAGCAGCTTAAACGGGGGGTTTGGCTACACCTTC. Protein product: CASSLNGGFGYTF.

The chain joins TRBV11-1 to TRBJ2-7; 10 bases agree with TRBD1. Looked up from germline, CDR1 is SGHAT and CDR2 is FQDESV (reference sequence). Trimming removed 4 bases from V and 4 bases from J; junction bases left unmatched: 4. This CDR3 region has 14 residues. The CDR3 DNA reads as TGTGCCAGCAGCTCTTCGGGACAGGGGTACGAGCAGTACTTC. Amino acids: CASSSSGQGYEQYF.

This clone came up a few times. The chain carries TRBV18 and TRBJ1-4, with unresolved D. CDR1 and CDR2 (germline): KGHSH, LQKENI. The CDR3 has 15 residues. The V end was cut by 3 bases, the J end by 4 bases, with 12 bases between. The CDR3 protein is CASSPFREINEKLFF. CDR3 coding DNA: TGTGCCAGCTCACCTTTCCGGGAGATTAATGAAAAACTGTTTTTT.

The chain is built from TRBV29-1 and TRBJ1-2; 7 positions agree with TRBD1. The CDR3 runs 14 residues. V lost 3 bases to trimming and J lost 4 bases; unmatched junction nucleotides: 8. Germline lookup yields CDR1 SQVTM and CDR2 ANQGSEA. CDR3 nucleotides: TGCAGCGTTGAGGGGGGACAGACCAGCTATGGCTACACCTTC. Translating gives CSVEGGQTSYGYTF.

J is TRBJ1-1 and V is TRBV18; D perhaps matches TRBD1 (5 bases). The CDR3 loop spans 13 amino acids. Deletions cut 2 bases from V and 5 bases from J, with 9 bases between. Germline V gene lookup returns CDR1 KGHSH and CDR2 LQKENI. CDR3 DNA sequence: TGTGCCAGCTCACCAAGCAGGGTAACTGAAGCTTTCTTT. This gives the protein CASSPSRVTEAFF.

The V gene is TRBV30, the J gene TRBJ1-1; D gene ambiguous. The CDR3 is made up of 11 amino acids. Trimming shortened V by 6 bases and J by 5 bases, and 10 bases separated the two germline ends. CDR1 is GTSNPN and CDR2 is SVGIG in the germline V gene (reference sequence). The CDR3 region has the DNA TGTGCCTGCGCTGGTCGGACTGAAGCTTTCTTT. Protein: CACAGRTEAFF.

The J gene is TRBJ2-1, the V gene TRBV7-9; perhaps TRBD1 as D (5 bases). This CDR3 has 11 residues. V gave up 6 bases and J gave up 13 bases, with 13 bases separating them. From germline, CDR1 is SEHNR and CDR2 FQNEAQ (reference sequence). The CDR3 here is CASRAGSSQFF. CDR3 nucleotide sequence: TGTGCCAGCAGGGCAGGGTCCAGTCAGTTCTTC.

The CDR3 sequence: CASSLGTGSGQLFF. CDR3 nucleotides: TGTGCCAGCAGCTTAGGGACAGGGTCAGGGCAACTGTTTTTT. V is TRBV11-2 and J is TRBJ1-4, with 8 bases identical to TRBD1. CDR3 length equals 14 residues. V lost 1 base and J lost 12; bases outside the gene matches: 7. Germline V gives CDR1 SGHAT, CDR2 FQNNGV.

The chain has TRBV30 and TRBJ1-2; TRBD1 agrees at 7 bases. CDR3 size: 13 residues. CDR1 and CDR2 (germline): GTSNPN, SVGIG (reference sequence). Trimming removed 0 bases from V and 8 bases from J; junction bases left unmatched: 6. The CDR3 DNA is TGTGCCTGGAGTGTACTACAGGGGAGCGGCTACACCTTC. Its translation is CAWSVLQGSGYTF. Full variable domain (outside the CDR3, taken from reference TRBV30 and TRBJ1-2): SQTIHQWPATLVQPVGSPLSLECTVEGTSNPNLYWYRQAAGRGLQLLFYSVGIGQISSEVPQNLSASRPQDRQFILSSKKLLLSDSGFYLCAWSVLQGSGYTFGSGTRLTVV.

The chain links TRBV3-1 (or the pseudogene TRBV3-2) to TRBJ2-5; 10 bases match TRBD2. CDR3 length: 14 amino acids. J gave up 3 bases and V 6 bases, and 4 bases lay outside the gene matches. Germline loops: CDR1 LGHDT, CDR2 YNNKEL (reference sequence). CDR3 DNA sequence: TGTGCCAGCAGAGAGCGGGGGGGTAAAGAGACCCAGTACTTC. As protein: CASRERGGKETQYF.

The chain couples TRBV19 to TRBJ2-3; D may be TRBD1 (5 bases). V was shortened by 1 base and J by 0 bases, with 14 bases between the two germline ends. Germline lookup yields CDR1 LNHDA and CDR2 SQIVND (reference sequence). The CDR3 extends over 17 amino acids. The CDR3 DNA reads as TGTGCCAGTAGTATAGGCACAGGAAAATCGAGCACAGATACGCAGTATTTT. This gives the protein CASSIGTGKSSTDTQYF. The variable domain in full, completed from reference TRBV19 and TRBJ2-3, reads DGGITQSPKYLFRKEGQNVTLSCEQNLNHDAMYWYRQDPGQGLRLIYYSQIVNDFQKGDIAEGYSVSREKKESFPLTVTSAQKNPTAFYLCASSIGTGKSSTDTQYFGPGTRLTVL.

The CDR3, as DNA: TGCAGCGTTGAGGGCAGGGGTAAAGGTCCTTCTAACTATGGCTACACCTTC. Protein product: CSVEGRGKGPSNYGYTF. The gene calls are TRBV29-1 and TRBJ1-2, with D possibly being TRBD1 (6 bases). CDR3 length equals 17 residues. Germline CDR1 SQVTM, CDR2 ANQGSEA. The ends were cut back, 3 bases at V and 0 bases at J, with 20 bases in the middle. The full variable domain, in which reference TRBV29-1 and TRBJ1-2 provide the parts outside the CDR3, is SAVISQKPSRDICQRGTSLTIQCQVDSQVTMMFWYRQQPGQSLTLIATANQGSEATYESGFVIDKFPISRPNLTFSTLTVSNMSPEDSSIYLCSVEGRGKGPSNYGYTFGSGTRLTVV.

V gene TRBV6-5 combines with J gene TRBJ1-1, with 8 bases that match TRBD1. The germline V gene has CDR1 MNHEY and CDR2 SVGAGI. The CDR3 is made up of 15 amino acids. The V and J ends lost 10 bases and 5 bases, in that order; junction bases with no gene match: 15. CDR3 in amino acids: CATLSQGALGTEAFF. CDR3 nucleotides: TGTGCCACCCTAAGTCAGGGGGCGTTGGGAACTGAAGCTTTCTTT.

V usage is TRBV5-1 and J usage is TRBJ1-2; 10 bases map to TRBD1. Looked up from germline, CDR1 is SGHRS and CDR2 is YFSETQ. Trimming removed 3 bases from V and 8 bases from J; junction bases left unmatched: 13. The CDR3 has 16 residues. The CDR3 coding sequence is TGCGCCAGCAGCTGGGGGACAGGGGACGCTCATGACGGCTACACCTTC. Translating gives CASSWGTGDAHDGYTF.

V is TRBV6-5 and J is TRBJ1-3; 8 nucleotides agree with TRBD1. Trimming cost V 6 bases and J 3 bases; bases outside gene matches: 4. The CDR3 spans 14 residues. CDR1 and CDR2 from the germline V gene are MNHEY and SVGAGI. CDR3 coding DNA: TGTGCCAGCAGGGCCAGGGGGCTTGGAAACACCATATATTTT. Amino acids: CASRARGLGNTIYF.

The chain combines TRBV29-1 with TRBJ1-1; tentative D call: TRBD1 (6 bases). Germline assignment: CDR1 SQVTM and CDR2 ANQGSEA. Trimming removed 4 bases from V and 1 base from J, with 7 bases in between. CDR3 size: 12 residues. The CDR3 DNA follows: TGCAGCGTTGCCAGGGGGAACACTGAAGCTTTCTTT. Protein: CSVARGNTEAFF.